This T cell receptor beta chain is drawn from a study of monozygotic twins with inflammatory bowel disease. Findings of the study overall: Differences in immunosuppressive treatment may have been a source of added variability in patient repertoires.

The CDR3 extends over 14 amino acids. The germline V gene encodes CDR1 SGHRS and CDR2 YFSETQ. Blood was collected, roughly 2.5 ml per donor. Each CDR3 protein gets one entry in TCRdb, which reprocessed the 5' RACE reads and gives no DNA. The sample has about 440,000 distinct CDR3 sequences, and its top ten clones hold about 2.3%. On this clonotype itself: What it binds is unknown.

The sequence was collected from a human donor with ulcerative colitis or Crohn's disease, or a healthy co-twin of an affected twin (not recorded which). What was sequenced was blood. The rearrangement links TRBV5-1 to TRBJ2-3. The CDR3 here is CASSSDKTTDTQYF.